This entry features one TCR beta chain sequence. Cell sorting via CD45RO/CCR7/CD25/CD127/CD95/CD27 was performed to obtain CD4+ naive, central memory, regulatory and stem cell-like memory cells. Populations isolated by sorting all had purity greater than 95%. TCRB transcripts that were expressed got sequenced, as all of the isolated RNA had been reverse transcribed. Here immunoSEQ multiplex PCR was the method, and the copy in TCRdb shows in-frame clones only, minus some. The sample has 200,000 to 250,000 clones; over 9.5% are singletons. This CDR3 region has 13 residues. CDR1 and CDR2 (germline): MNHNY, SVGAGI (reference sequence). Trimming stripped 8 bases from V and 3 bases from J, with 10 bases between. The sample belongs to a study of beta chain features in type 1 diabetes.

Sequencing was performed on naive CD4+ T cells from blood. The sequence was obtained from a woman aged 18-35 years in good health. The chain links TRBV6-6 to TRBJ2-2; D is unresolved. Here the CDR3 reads CASSTEYTGELFF. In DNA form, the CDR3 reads TGTGCCAGCTCTACAGAATACACCGGGGAGCTGTTTTTT.